The 14 T cell receptor beta chains listed next were all sequenced from one sample in a study of Graves' ophthalmopathy and Graves' hyperthyroidism. Amplified material comprised TCR beta CDR3 regions derived from RNA transcripts. First-round RT-PCR employed HTBI primers, with a second-round multiplex PCR after it. TCRdb re-analysed the multiplex PCR reads in MiXCR, keeping a single row per CDR3 protein. Of about 1.2 million distinct CDR3 sequences in the sample, roughly 35% were seen once. Sequencing was done on a sample of peripheral blood or thyroid tissue (not recorded which). The receptor source for this set is an adult man with Graves' hyperthyroidism.

This clonotype was counted a few times. A much larger clone sits a single nucleotide away, making a read error possible. This CDR3 is missing its conserved last phenylalanine or tryptophan, likely due to a read error. This rearrangement joins TRBV29-1 to TRBJ1-1; 8 nucleotides agree with TRBD1. Germline CDR1 and CDR2: SQVTM and ANQGSEA. The CDR3 runs to 15 residues. V lost 4 bases and J lost 5; bases outside the gene matches: 12. CDR3 in amino acids: CSVGTSRGLRTEAFL. In DNA form, the CDR3 reads TGCAGCGTTGGTACCTCCAGGGGGCTAAGGACTGAAGCTTTCCTT.

The chain links TRBV6-6 to TRBJ2-2, with D perhaps matching TRBD2 (5 bases). Germline CDR1 is MNHNY and CDR2 is SVGAGI (reference sequence). The CDR3 has 16 residues. V dropped 8 bases and J dropped 6 bases, with 22 bases sitting between them. CDR3 protein: CASALEAWSLSGELFF. The CDR3 bases are TGTGCCAGCGCTTTGGAGGCGTGGAGCCTTTCCGGGGAGCTGTTTTTT.

The chain employs TRBV5-1 and TRBJ2-5; 14 bases are a match to TRBD2. CDR1 is SGHRS and CDR2 is YFSETQ in the germline V gene. This CDR3 has 14 residues. V lost 4 bases and J lost 9; bases outside the gene matches: 5. This chain's CDR3 is CASSAGLAGVAQYF. CDR3 DNA: TGCGCCAGCAGCGCGGGACTAGCGGGAGTGGCCCAGTACTTC.

This clonotype appeared a few times. The rearrangement joins TRBV6-5 to TRBJ1-2; D uncertain. The CDR3 consists of 13 residues. The germline gives CDR1 MNHEY, CDR2 SVGAGI. V lost 6 bases and J lost 8, with 16 bases in between. The CDR3 here is CASRKGPSGGYTF. CDR3 in DNA: TGTGCCAGCAGAAAGGGTCCGAGTGGGGGCTACACCTTC.

This clonotype was found a few times. This chain joins TRBV18 and TRBJ2-7; 7 bases are a match to TRBD1. The trim removed 0 bases at V and 4 bases at J, leaving 3 bases unmatched. The CDR3 covers 14 residues. Per the germline V gene, CDR1 is KGHSH and CDR2 is LQKENI. CDR3 coding DNA: TGTGCCAGCTCACCACCGCTGGGACAGTACGAGCAGTACTTC. As protein: CASSPPLGQYEQYF.

The gene calls are TRBV15 and TRBJ2-7, with 11 bases identical to TRBD1. V lost 1 base and J lost 7; bases outside the gene matches: 9. The CDR3 is made up of 16 amino acids. From germline, CDR1 is LNHNV and CDR2 YYDKDF (reference sequence). CDR3 DNA: TGTGCCACCAGCAGAGTCATTGGACAGGGGGCTTGGGAGCAGTACTTC. Protein product: CATSRVIGQGAWEQYF.

This clonotype was observed at least ten times. The rearrangement joins TRBV4-3 to TRBJ1-4; D gene unclear. The CDR3 runs 16 residues. Germline CDR1 and CDR2: LGHNA and YSLEER. V was trimmed by 1 base and J by 0 bases, leaving 9 bases between them. In DNA, the CDR3 is TGCGCCAGCAGCCAAGCTGCCCCTGCAACTAATGAAAAACTGTTTTTT. Translated: CASSQAAPATNEKLFF.

This clonotype has ten or more counts. CDR3 bases: TGTGCCAGCAGCTTTATAGGCCCGGAGACCCAGTACTTC. Its protein is CASSFIGPETQYF. V and J are TRBV11-2 and TRBJ2-5; D is unclear. The CDR3 is made up of 13 amino acids. The ends were cut back, 3 bases at V and 5 bases at J, with 10 bases in the middle. Germline lookup yields CDR1 SGHAT and CDR2 FQNNGV. Based on the CDR3 plus reference TRBV11-2 and TRBJ2-5, the full variable domain is EAGVAQSPRYKIIEKRQSVAFWCNPISGHATLYWYQQILGQGPKLLIQFQNNGVVDDSQLPKDRFSAERLKGVDSTLKIQPAKLEDSAVYLCASSFIGPETQYFGPGTRLLVL.

The CDR3 is CASSPDRIQGEKLFF. The CDR3 DNA reads as TGTGCCAGCAGTCCGGACCGCATACAGGGTGAAAAACTGTTTTTT. This chain joins TRBV6-6 and TRBJ1-4; a weak D match, TRBD1 (6 bases). CDR1 and CDR2 (germline): MNHNY, SVGAGI (reference sequence). Trimming took off 5 bases at V and 7 bases at J, with 17 bases between the two ends. The CDR3 totals 15 residues.

Concerning this clonotype: A much larger clone sits a single nucleotide away, making a read error possible. The J gene is TRBJ2-7, the V gene TRBV5-4; tentatively, D is TRBD2 (6 bases). CDR1 is SGHNT and CDR2 is YYREEE in the germline V gene (reference sequence). The CDR3 is 15 residues long. V lost 2 bases and J lost 4, with 16 bases in between. CDR3 protein: CASSFHPGVAYEQYF. The CDR3 nucleotides read TGTGCCAGCAGCTTCCACCCGGGGGTAGCTTACGAGCAGTACTTC.

The chain joins TRBV25-1 to TRBJ2-7; 10 bases are shared with TRBD1. CDR1 MGHDK and CDR2 SYGVNS come from the germline V gene. There are 16 residues in the CDR3. The V and J ends lost 4 bases and 0 bases, in that order; junction bases with no gene match: 6. CDR3 sequence reads: CASSAPTGGRSYEQYF. CDR3 nucleotide sequence: TGTGCCAGCAGTGCGCCGACAGGGGGCCGCTCCTACGAGCAGTACTTC.

In this sample, this clonotype turned up many times. The rearrangement uses TRBV20-1 and TRBJ1-1; D not certain. CDR1 is DFQATT and CDR2 is SNEGSKA in the germline V gene (reference sequence). The CDR3 sequence is 13 residues long. Trimming shortened V by 6 bases and J by 4 bases, and 15 bases separated the two germline ends. CDR3 DNA: TGCAGTGCGAGGACTGGCGTTGGCACTGAAGCTTTCTTT. Protein sequence: CSARTGVGTEAFF.

This clonotype was seen ten or more times. The chain employs TRBV24-1 and TRBJ1-2; D unclear. The germline CDR1 and CDR2 sequences are KGHDR and SFDVKD. This CDR3 is 13 amino acids long. V was cut by 3 bases and J by 7 bases, with 11 bases left in between. CDR3 bases: TGTGCCACCAGTGATAACGGGTTTGGTGGCTACACCTTC. Amino acid sequence: CATSDNGFGGYTF.

This clonotype was seen ten or more times. The gene calls are TRBV7-8 and TRBJ2-7; TRBD2 matches 12 bases. Germline V gene data show CDR1 as SGHVS and CDR2 as FQNEAQ. CDR3 size: 15 residues. Trimming at V came to 2 bases and at J to 4 bases, leaving 3 bases not matched to a gene. CDR3 nucleotides: TGTGCCAGCAGCTTAAACCTAGCGGGAGGGTACGAGCAGTACTTC. The encoded protein is CASSLNLAGGYEQYF.